The 22 T cell receptor beta chains below all came from one sample that was sequenced in a study of cytomegalovirus exposure and HLA in healthy donors. Profiled with immunoSEQ multiplex PCR; TCRdb holds only in-frame clones, not every one. Of about 73,000 clones listed, approximately 90% were seen once; the top ten hold 3% to 4.5%. What was sequenced was PBMCs. These receptors originate from a woman younger than 35 in good health and CMV-seropositive.

The rearrangement joins TRBV27 to TRBJ1-1, with 11 bases lining up with TRBD1. This CDR3 spans 16 amino acids. Per the germline V gene, CDR1 is MNHEY and CDR2 is SMNVEV (reference sequence). V shed 5 bases, J shed 3 bases, and the junction held 8 bases outside the gene matches. CDR3: CASSPGTGGKDTEAFF. CDR3 in DNA: TGTGCCAGCAGTCCCGGGACAGGGGGTAAGGACACTGAAGCTTTCTTT.

This chain joins TRBV7-9 and TRBJ1-1; D ambiguous. Trimming shortened V by 5 bases and J by 0 bases, and 7 bases separated the two germline ends. Germline CDR1 is SEHNR and CDR2 is FQNEAQ (reference sequence). The CDR3 contains 13 residues. CDR3 DNA sequence: TGTGCCAGCAGCCCCACGGTGAACACTGAAGCTTTCTTT. Translation gives CASSPTVNTEAFF.

The chain recombines TRBV10-3 with TRBJ1-1, with 7 bases identical to TRBD1. The germline gives CDR1 ENHRY, CDR2 SYGVKD. This CDR3 spans 17 amino acids. J lost 1 base, V lost 1 base, and 9 bases had no gene match. The CDR3 here is CAISELVRGVENTEAFF. CDR3 nucleotides: TGTGCCATCAGTGAGTTGGTCAGGGGGGTAGAGAACACTGAAGCTTTCTTT.

The sample holds a few counts of this clone. The chain links TRBV6-5 to TRBJ2-5; D is uncertain. The CDR3 consists of 14 residues. Trimming left V 6 bases short and J 1 base short, with 12 bases between. Germline V gene data show CDR1 as MNHEY and CDR2 as SVGAGI. The CDR3 coding sequence is TGTGCCAGCAGGGCGACACCAACCCAAGAGACCCAGTACTTC. It specifies CASRATPTQETQYF.

The chain couples TRBV5-1 to TRBJ1-1, with TRBD1 matching 8 bases. The germline gives CDR1 SGHRS, CDR2 YFSETQ. The length of the CDR3 is 14 residues. V lost 2 bases to trimming and J lost 1 base; unmatched junction nucleotides: 1. The CDR3 protein is CASSFQGANTEAFF. The CDR3 DNA reads as TGCGCCAGCAGCTTTCAGGGGGCGAACACTGAAGCTTTCTTT.

The table lists this clone with a count of one. The genes are TRBV7-9 and TRBJ1-1; possible D gene TRBD1, 5 bases. This CDR3 region has 13 residues. CDR1 and CDR2 from the germline V gene are SEHNR and FQNEAQ (reference sequence). The ends were cut back, 1 base at V and 11 bases at J, with 14 bases in the middle. CDR3 loop: CASSLEMGQEAFF. In DNA form, the CDR3 reads TGTGCCAGCAGCTTAGAGATGGGGCAGGAGGCTTTCTTT.

V and J are TRBV27 and TRBJ2-1, with TRBD1 identical over 9 bases. The junction had 8 bases not matched to a gene; V was cut back by 5 bases and J by 6 bases. The germline gives CDR1 MNHEY, CDR2 SMNVEV (reference sequence). The CDR3 covers 15 residues. CDR3 sequence (DNA): TGTGCCAGCAGTCCGGGACAGGGTCTTCCCAATGAGCAGTTCTTC. Amino acids: CASSPGQGLPNEQFF.

The rearrangement joins TRBV5-4 to TRBJ2-5; TRBD2 aligns across 8 bases. CDR3 size: 16 residues. Germline loops: CDR1 SGHNT, CDR2 YYREEE (reference sequence). V lost 4 bases, J lost 5 bases, and 13 bases stayed unmatched. In DNA, the CDR3 is TGTGCCAGCAGCCGGGAGGGCGGGGGCCGCCGGGAGACCCAGTACTTC. Its translation: CASSREGGGRRETQYF.

J is TRBJ2-7 and V is TRBV28; possibly TRBD1 for D (6 bases). The CDR3 loop spans 14 amino acids. V dropped 5 bases and J dropped 5 bases, with 16 bases sitting between them. Germline V gives CDR1 MDHEN, CDR2 SYDVKM. Written as DNA, the CDR3 is TGTGCCAGCAGTAGAACAGGGTATTCCCACGAGCAGTACTTC. The encoded protein is CASSRTGYSHEQYF.

The rearrangement links TRBV11-3 to TRBJ2-1, with 15 bases aligning to TRBD2. Trimming took 3 bases from V and 8 from J; bases not matched to a gene: 2. The CDR3 totals 15 residues. Per germline, CDR1 SGHNT and CDR2 YENEEA. The chain's CDR3 is CASSFGLAGGYEQFF. The CDR3, as DNA: TGTGCCAGCAGCTTCGGACTAGCGGGGGGGTATGAGCAGTTCTTC.

This sequence joins TRBV18 and TRBJ2-7, with a possible D match to TRBD2 (5 bases). The V and J ends lost 4 bases and 3 bases respectively, with 13 bases between them. Germline CDR1 reads KGHSH; CDR2 reads LQKENI. The CDR3 length is 14 residues. The CDR3 bases are TGTGCCAGCTCACGATCAGGACTCTACTACGAGCAGTACTTC. Protein: CASSRSGLYYEQYF.

V is TRBV5-4 and J is TRBJ2-5; 7 bases are shared with TRBD1. CDR1 SGHNT and CDR2 YYREEE come from the germline V gene (reference sequence). CDR3 length: 15 residues. V lost 6 bases to trimming and J lost 4 bases; unmatched junction nucleotides: 12. CDR3 amino acids: CASIDWGRGTETQYF. The CDR3, as DNA: TGTGCCAGCATAGATTGGGGCAGGGGGACAGAGACCCAGTACTTC. Looking up the rest from reference TRBV5-4 and TRBJ2-5 gives the full variable domain: ETGVTQSPTHLIKTRGQQVTLRCSSQSGHNTVSWYQQALGQGPQFIFQYYREEENGRGNFPPRFSGLQFPNYSSELNVNALELDDSALYLCASIDWGRGTETQYFGPGTRLLVL.

This chain links TRBV13 with TRBJ2-2; D may be TRBD1 (5 bases). V was pared by 5 bases and J by 4 bases, with 14 bases between. The germline V gene encodes CDR1 PRHDT and CDR2 FYEKMQ (reference sequence). The CDR3 contains 15 residues. CDR3 sequence: CASSTARGATGELFF. DNA of the CDR3: TGTGCCAGCAGCACCGCTAGGGGTGCCACCGGGGAGCTGTTTTTT.

V usage is TRBV7-2 and J usage is TRBJ2-3, with D tentatively TRBD1 (6 bases). Trimming stripped 6 bases from V and 1 base from J, with 20 bases between. The V gene's germline CDR1 is SGHTA and CDR2 FQGNSA. The CDR3 loop spans 17 amino acids. The CDR3 sequence: CASRHYRGSEGTDTQYF. CDR3 in DNA: TGTGCCAGCAGGCACTATAGGGGGTCGGAGGGCACAGATACGCAGTATTTT.

The count of this clone is one. The chain recombines TRBV19 with TRBJ2-5; TRBD1 is a possible D gene (5 bases). Trimming took off 3 bases at V and 5 bases at J, with 19 bases between the two ends. The CDR3 sequence is 16 residues long. The germline V gene has CDR1 LNHDA and CDR2 SQIVND (reference sequence). The CDR3: CASSISKTVGAETQYF. Here the CDR3 DNA reads TGTGCCAGTAGTATTTCCAAGACAGTTGGGGCGGAGACCCAGTACTTC.

In its sample, this clone was seen once. This sequence joins TRBV6-5 and TRBJ1-5; 7 bases are a match to TRBD1. CDR3 length: 13 amino acids. Per germline, CDR1 MNHEY and CDR2 SVGAGI. After removal of 6 bases from V and 7 bases from J, the junction contained 6 bases not matched to a gene. CDR3 sequence: CASRTGFGQPQHF. CDR3 nucleotides: TGTGCCAGCAGGACAGGGTTCGGGCAGCCCCAGCATTTT.

The chain is built from TRBV25-1 and TRBJ1-1; D remains ambiguous. Trimming stripped 7 bases from V and 4 bases from J, with 13 bases between. CDR3 length equals 13 residues. CDR1 and CDR2 from the germline V gene are MGHDK and SYGVNS. The CDR3, as DNA: TGTGCCAGCATTCGACCGGGAGGCACTGAAGCTTTCTTT. The encoded protein is CASIRPGGTEAFF.

The V call is TRBV4-3, the J call TRBJ2-3, with D hard to call. Trimming pared 1 base from V and 1 base from J, leaving 9 bases between. The CDR3 is 15 residues long. Germline V lookup: CDR1 LGHNA, CDR2 YSLEER. The CDR3 nucleotides are TGCGCCAGCAGCCAAGTTTTTGTCGGCACAGATACGCAGTATTTT. The encoded protein is CASSQVFVGTDTQYF.

The rearrangement links TRBV11-2 to TRBJ1-1; D remains unclear. The CDR3 totals 11 residues. Trimming removed 2 bases from V and 7 bases from J, with 5 bases in between. Germline CDR1 SGHAT, CDR2 FQNNGV. The CDR3 DNA is TGTGCCAGCAGCTTACAGCGTGAAGCTTTCTTT. Translating it yields CASSLQREAFF.

The CDR3 DNA reads as TGCGCCAGCAGCCAAGGCCCGGACTCTACTGAGCAGTTCTTC. It yields the protein CASSQGPDSTEQFF. This chain uses TRBV4-1 with TRBJ2-1; maybe TRBD2 (5 bases). Germline CDR1 reads MGHRA; CDR2 reads YSYEKL. V shed 1 base and J shed 9 bases, with 13 bases lying between them. The CDR3 contains 14 residues.

The CDR3 spells CASSQKGLEVGESEKLFF. Here the CDR3 DNA reads TGCGCCAGCAGCCAAAAAGGACTTGAAGTTGGGGAAAGTGAAAAACTGTTTTTT. The chain combines TRBV4-1 with TRBJ1-4; D uncertain. Germline loops: CDR1 MGHRA, CDR2 YSYEKL. The CDR3 is 18 residues long. The V end lost 2 bases, the J end lost 7 bases, and 23 bases lay between the germline ends.

The chain carries TRBV7-9 and TRBJ1-2; D is perhaps TRBD1 (6 bases). Germline loops: CDR1 SEHNR, CDR2 FQNEAQ (reference sequence). V lost 4 bases and J lost 4, with 13 bases in between. The CDR3 has 14 residues. The CDR3 coding sequence is TGTGCCAGCAGCTCAGATACAGGGTCCTATGGCTACACCTTC. This translates into CASSSDTGSYGYTF.